This T cell receptor (beta chain) was observed in a study of OX40 agonist ivuxolimab in advanced cancers. In the study overall: Ivuxolimab, which targeted the costimulatory receptor OX40 (CD134), was an agonistic, fully human IgG2 monoclonal antibody. Intravenous ivuxolimab was administered to patients every 2 weeks at six dose levels: 0.01, 0.1, 0.3, 1.5, 3 and 10 mg/kg. Of the approximately 50 patients in dose escalation, 19 had hepatocellular carcinoma, some 15 had melanoma, 9 had renal cell carcinoma and 9 had head and neck cancer. A male proportion of under 85% and a mean age of approximately 61 years, ranging from roughly 20 to 80, were recorded for the dose-escalation cohort. Prior anti-PD-1, anti-PD-L1 or anti-CTLA-4 therapy was permitted, and approximately 41% of dose-escalation patients had received checkpoint inhibitors. Partial responses occurred in three dose-escalation patients: two with cutaneous melanoma and one with hepatocellular carcinoma. The point of sequencing TCRbeta in the periphery was to test whether ivuxolimab changed TCR sequence diversity and drove clonal T-cell expansion. The paper reports the monotherapy dose-escalation portion (N ≈ 52 patients) of the phase I ivuxolimab trial.

This clone came up once. Its target antigen remains unknown. No qualities accompany the bases; no much larger clone lies one base away. V is shortened by 3 bases, J by 4 bases, and the region joining them spans 7 bases. The CDR3 spans 13 residues, from the cysteine through the phenylalanine. Only CDR3 DNA remains: 39 bases, in frame from the first base. Taken from the germline V gene, the CDR1 and CDR2 loops are MDHEN and SYDVKM. The trial excluded patients who had a history of autoimmune disease or who were on systemic immunosuppression. Peripheral blood for TCR sequencing was collected from all dose cohorts at baseline, on cycle 4 day 1, and on cycle 7 day 1. Samples came from an open-label, multicenter, first-in-human phase I dose-escalation trial of ivuxolimab. Adults with locally advanced or metastatic head and neck squamous cell, hepatocellular, melanoma or renal cell carcinoma were enrolled in the trial. Before TCR sequencing, CD4+ and CD8+ T cells were separately sorted from peripheral blood.

Paper-wide results and their limitations: At doses from 0.1 to 3.0 mg/kg, clonal expansion was seen in both CD4+ and CD8+ blood T cells between baseline and week 6. Antigen specificity was not determined for the clonally expanded peripheral T cells. After ivuxolimab, CD8+ T cells had more expanded clones than CD4+ T cells on average. Low levels of normalized T-cell clonal expansion were also seen in some patients who did not respond. In partial responders in the 0.1-3.0 mg/kg groups, normalized peripheral clonal expansion was found to be among the lowest, especially among CD8+ T cells.

Genomic DNA was isolated from the sorted cells so that the TCRbeta CDR3 region could be sequenced. The immunoSEQ Assay was used for sequencing of TCRbeta CDR3 regions. The immuneACCESS repertoire file appears here via TCRdb, limited to in-frame rearrangements. These files lack a portion of the clones; in checked studies, under half of the deficit traces to unresolved V genes, and the cause of the others is not known. The sample table shows 50,000 to 65,000 clones, and around 93% are seen once. The ten largest clones capture over 10% of the sample. The clonotype originates from an adult with an advanced solid tumor such as melanoma, head and neck, liver or kidney cancer. The receptor chain draws on TRBV28 and TRBJ2-1, with the D gene not confidently named. Material: CD4+ or CD8+ T cells sorted from blood, obtained in a trial of the OX40 agonist ivuxolimab. CDR3 protein: CASSLHLYNEQFF. At the DNA level, the sequence is TGTGCCAGCAGTTTGCACCTTTACAATGAGCAGTTCTTC.